This is a list of T cell receptor beta chains from one sample in a study of blood T cells in healthy people across ages. Each CDR3 protein gets one entry after TCRdb re-called the 5' RACE reads with MiXCR. The sample has about 940,000 distinct CDR3 sequences; 40% to 60% are singletons. Sequenced input: blood. The receptors derive from a man aged 30 to 45 in good health. Each CDR3 is given with its conserved first and last residue. The order of the fields is V gene, D gene, CDR3 length, J gene, clone size, CDR3 DNA, CDR3 protein. D genes are given only for firm matches. Clone size is given for some rows only: seen once, a few or many times, or a class if the clone is expanded.

>TRBV4-3|-|15|TRBJ2-1|-
TGCGCCAGCAGCTCCGCAGCCGGGTCTTCCTACGAGCAGTTCTTC
CASSSAAGSSYEQFF
>TRBV27|-|14|TRBJ2-5|few
TGTGCCAGCAGTTTCCGGGGAGTTCAAGAGACCCAGTACTTC
CASSFRGVQETQYF
>TRBV30|-|14|TRBJ2-7|-
TGTGCCTGGACCCCGACGGGGCGCGCTTACGAGCAGTACTTC
CAWTPTGRAYEQYF
>TRBV7-2|TRBD1|16|TRBJ1-1|once
TGTGCCAGCAGCTCATATCCGGGACAGGGGGCCCCTGAAGCTTTCTTT
CASSSYPGQGAPEAFF
>TRBV27|TRBD2|15|TRBJ2-5|-
TGTGCCAGCAGTCCACAGCTAGCGGGGCAAGAGACCCAGTACTTC
CASSPQLAGQETQYF
>TRBV5-1|-|15|TRBJ1-1|-
TGCGCCAGCAGCTTGTCCGGCAGCATGAACACTGAAGCTTTCTTT
CASSLSGSMNTEAFF
>TRBV20-1|-|14|TRBJ1-1|-
TGCAGTGCTAGAGGAGGGGGAGCGAACACTGAAGCTTTCTTT
CSARGGGANTEAFF
>TRBV25-1|-|13|TRBJ1-5|many
TGTGCCAGCAGTGAAGGGGGGGAACAGCCCCAGCATTTT
CASSEGGEQPQHF
>TRBV20-1|TRBD2|14|TRBJ2-3|-
TGCAGTGCTAGACTTACGGGGGGGGATTTAACGCAGTATTTT
CSARLTGGDLTQYF
>TRBV11-2|-|15|TRBJ2-5|once
TGTGCCAGCAGCTTAAGGTCTAATGAAGGGGAGACCCAGTACTTC
CASSLRSNEGETQYF
>TRBV6-2/TRBV6-3|-|14|TRBJ2-3|-
TGTGCCAGCACCGCGTGGGGGGGCACAGAGACGCAGTATTTT
CASTAWGGTETQYF
>TRBV5-1|-|14|TRBJ2-1|-
TGCGCCAGCAGCTTGGTGAACGGCGGGGGCGAGCAGTTCTTC
CASSLVNGGGEQFF
>TRBV6-5|TRBD2|16|TRBJ2-1|-
TGTGCCAGCAGCTCGACTAGCGGGGCTACCTACAATGAGCAGTTCTTC
CASSSTSGATYNEQFF
>TRBV6-2/TRBV6-3|TRBD2|13|TRBJ2-3|few
TGTGCCAGCAGTGCAATAGCGGGGGCGCAACAGTATTTT
CASSAIAGAQQYF
>TRBV7-8|-|16|TRBJ2-5|once
TGTGCCAGCAGCTTAGAGGCCGGGGTGACATCGGAGACCCAGTACTTC
CASSLEAGVTSETQYF
>TRBV6-2/TRBV6-3|-|14|TRBJ1-2|-
TGTGCCAGCAGTCCTAGATCCGACGCAAGTGGCTACACCTTC
CASSPRSDASGYTF
>TRBV7-2|-|15|TRBJ2-7|-
TGTGCCAGCAGCTTAGCAAGGGGTAAGGGCTACGAGCAGTACTTC
CASSLARGKGYEQYF
>TRBV6-1|-|15|TRBJ2-3|-
TGTGCCAGCAGTGAAGCGATACTTGGGACAGATACGCAGTATTTT
CASSEAILGTDTQYF
>TRBV27|-|15|TRBJ1-2|once
TGTGCCAGCACCTCCCGGGGCTTCTCTGATTATGGCTACACCTTC
CASTSRGFSDYGYTF
>TRBV7-3|TRBD1|14|TRBJ1-1|-
TGTGCCAGCAGCTTACAGGGGGGAATGACTGAAGCTTTCTTT
CASSLQGGMTEAFF
>TRBV7-6|-|13|TRBJ1-1|few
TGTGCCAGCAGCTTACGGGCATTCACTGAAGCTTTCTTT
CASSLRAFTEAFF
>TRBV14|-|11|TRBJ2-5|-
TGTGCCAGCAGCCAGGGTTCTGCGCAGTACTTC
CASSQGSAQYF
>TRBV6-4|TRBD2|17|TRBJ2-7|-
TGTGCCAGCAGTGACTCTCGGGGGGACTGGGGTTTCTACGAGCAGTACTTC
CASSDSRGDWGFYEQYF
>TRBV30|TRBD2|14|TRBJ2-7|few
TGTGCCTGGAGTTGGTCGGGGGGGACCTACGAGCAGTACTTC
CAWSWSGGTYEQYF
>TRBV28|-|15|TRBJ2-7|many
TGTGCCAGTGTGAGTAGCGGTTTGAGCTCCTACGAGCAGTACTTC
CASVSSGLSSYEQYF
>TRBV7-7|TRBD1|15|TRBJ2-5|-
TGTGCTAGCAGCTTCGGGCCGACAGGGCGAGAGACCCAGTACTTC
CASSFGPTGRETQYF
>TRBV6-2/TRBV6-3|TRBD1|17|TRBJ2-6|few
TGTGCCAGCCTTTCCGGGACAGCTTTGTCTGGGGCCAACGTCCTGACTTTC
CASLSGTALSGANVLTF
>TRBV4-2|TRBD2|16|TRBJ2-1|-
TGTGCCAGCAGCCACGAGAGAAGCGGGGTCTACAATGAGCAGTTCTTC
CASSHERSGVYNEQFF
>TRBV20-1|TRBD1|14|TRBJ1-4|-
TGCAGTGCCCCCCCGGACAGGGGAACACCAAAACTGTTTTTT
CSAPPDRGTPKLFF
>TRBV20-1|-|11|TRBJ2-3|few
TGCAGTGCACTAGGTACAGATACGCAGTATTTT
CSALGTDTQYF
>TRBV3-1|-|15|TRBJ1-1|-
TGTGCCAGCAGCCAAGGGACAGCCGTGAACACTGAAGCTTTCTTT
CASSQGTAVNTEAFF
>TRBV30|TRBD2|14|TRBJ2-1|-
TGTGCCTGGAGTAGGAGCGGGGGTTTTTTTGAGCAGTTCTTC
CAWSRSGGFFEQFF
>TRBV7-9|-|16|TRBJ1-3|-
TGTGCCAGCAGCTTTGGTTGGGAGAGCTCTGGAAACACCATATATTTT
CASSFGWESSGNTIYF
>TRBV29-1|-|14|TRBJ1-5|few
TGCAGCGTTTTTATGGGGGGGCTGGATCAGCCCCAGCATTTT
CSVFMGGLDQPQHF
>TRBV20-1|-|14|TRBJ1-2|-
TGCAGTGTTAGGGACATGACAGATAACTATGGCTACACCTTC
CSVRDMTDNYGYTF
>TRBV24-1|-|11|TRBJ2-3|once
TGTGCCACGTCACGGGACGATACGCAGTATTTT
CATSRDDTQYF